This T cell receptor beta chain comes out of a study of T cell responses to AZD1222 COVID-19 vaccine. Repertoires were generated with immunoSEQ multiplex PCR, while TCRdb's copy carries only in-frame clones and drops some. The repertoire holds 65,000 to 80,000 clones, with around four fifths as singletons. This CDR3 contains 16 residues. The V gene's germline CDR1 is SGHAT and CDR2 FQDESV (reference sequence). V trimming: 6 bases; J trimming: 1 base; junction bases outside the gene matches: 9. The rearrangement joins TRBV11-1 to TRBJ2-4, with TRBD1 identical over 7 bases. The TCR was taken from an adult who received the AZD1222 COVID-19 vaccine. The source was peripheral blood, collected 28 days after the second AZD1222 dose. CDR3 coding DNA: TGTGCCAGCAGAGCAGACAGGGCCGGGGCCAAAAACATTCAGTACTTC. It encodes CASRADRAGAKNIQYF.